The T cell receptor (beta chain) described here comes from a study of T cell responses to AZD1222 COVID-19 vaccine. The wider study: Second doses were pooled across both intervals (about 4 or about 12 weeks).

Trimming at V came to 0 bases and at J to 9 bases, leaving 9 bases not matched to a gene. The CDR3 consists of 15 residues. CDR1 SGHRS and CDR2 YFSETQ come from the germline V gene. Regarding the study as a whole: Clonal diversity was possibly underestimated; the donors were predominantly white British and more often female. Unmutated variant regions reportedly attract nearly half of all spike-specific TCRs. Spike-specific TCR breadth and depth were elevated following two AZD1222 doses.

TCRdb's table, derived via immunoSEQ multiplex PCR, lists solely in-frame clones and lacks some. In the table there are approximately 180,000 clones, 85% to 90% of which are singletons. Turning to this clone: The antigen is undetermined.

The sequence was collected from an adult in good health. The chain recombines TRBV5-1 with TRBJ2-1; 7 bases align to TRBD2. This specimen consisted of peripheral blood, obtained on day 0 of AZD1222 vaccination. The CDR3 nucleotides are TGCGCCAGCAGCTTGGCCGTGGGAGGGGCGGCTGAGCAGTTCTTC. Amino acid sequence: CASSLAVGGAAEQFF.